One and the same sample provided the 14 T cell receptor beta chains below, sequenced in a study of T cell clonotyping in hematopoietic cell transplantation. Clones were read by immunoSEQ multiplex PCR, and TCRdb kept only the in-frame ones, dropping some. Of fewer than 50,000 clones in the sample, around 94% are singletons; the top ten hold about 0.8%. Sequencing input: peripheral blood mononuclear cells. The source is a woman aged 50 to 60 in good health. Some clones in this sample may be carry-over from other donors' samples.

This clone occurred a few times. The chain has TRBV11-3 and TRBJ1-3, with D perhaps TRBD1 (5 bases). This CDR3 comprises 15 residues. V lost 0 bases and J lost 4, with 10 bases in between. In germline, CDR1 is SGHNT, CDR2 YENEEA. CDR3 DNA sequence: TGTGCCAGCAGCTTAGATGGGGCCCAAGGAAACACCATATATTTT. Amino acid sequence: CASSLDGAQGNTIYF.

V gene TRBV28 combines with J gene TRBJ2-6; D is unresolved. Deletions cut 0 bases from V and 0 bases from J, with 12 bases between. CDR3 length: 18 residues. The germline CDR1 and CDR2 sequences are MDHEN and SYDVKM. CDR3 nucleotides: TGTGCCAGCAGTTTATGGCGCAGGCCCTACTCTGGGGCCAACGTCCTGACTTTC. Translation: CASSLWRRPYSGANVLTF.

V usage is TRBV5-5 and J usage is TRBJ2-3; maybe TRBD1 (6 bases). CDR1 SGHKS and CDR2 YYEKEE come from the germline V gene (reference sequence). The CDR3 spans 15 residues. Trimming took 0 bases from V and 5 from J, leaving 13 bases between them. For the CDR3, the DNA is TGTGCCAGCAGCTTGGGGGACACCGTCAGAGATACGCAGTATTTT. Translating it yields CASSLGDTVRDTQYF.

This sequence joins TRBV21-1 and TRBJ2-2; the table's TRBD1 call for D was not verified on the DNA. TRBV21-1 is flagged as a pseudogene. The CDR3 covers 14 residues. In nucleotides, the CDR3 is TGTGCCAGCTCGATGGGCCAGGGCACCGGGGAGCTGTTTTTT. This codes for CASSMGQGTGELFF.

The chain joins TRBV27 to TRBJ1-5, with 7 bases that match TRBD1. V gave up 7 bases and J gave up 2 bases; unmatched junction bases: 17. The length of the CDR3 is 18 residues. Germline lookup yields CDR1 MNHEY and CDR2 SMNVEV (reference sequence). As DNA, the CDR3 is TGTGCCAGCAAGCTAGGGTCAGGGGGTGGATTTGGCAATCAGCCCCAGCATTTT. It codes for CASKLGSGGGFGNQPQHF.

The chain is built from TRBV30 and TRBJ2-7; 14 bases agree with TRBD2. The germline V gene encodes CDR1 GTSNPN and CDR2 SVGIG (reference sequence). V shed 2 bases, J shed 2 bases, and the junction held 5 bases outside the gene matches. The CDR3 contains 16 residues. The CDR3 region is CAWSRGLAGDTYEQYF. Written as DNA, the CDR3 is TGTGCCTGGAGTCGGGGACTAGCGGGGGATACCTACGAGCAGTACTTC.

This chain joins TRBV7-2 and TRBJ1-6, with 9 bases lining up with TRBD1. This CDR3 is 17 amino acids long. Germline assignment: CDR1 SGHTA and CDR2 FQGNSA. V lost 1 base and J lost 7; bases outside the gene matches: 8. CDR3 DNA sequence: TGTGCCAGCAGCTTAGAGCCGGCAGACAGGGGGAATTCACCCCTCCACTTT. Protein: CASSLEPADRGNSPLHF.

V is TRBV7-3 and J is TRBJ1-1, with no clear D. The V gene lost 6 bases and the J gene lost 7 bases, with 15 bases spanning the gap. The CDR3 spans 13 residues. The V gene's germline CDR1 is SGHTA and CDR2 FQGTGA. The CDR3 DNA is TGTGCCAGCAGGCTCCGACCAGATAGTGAAGCTTTCTTT. It codes for CASRLRPDSEAFF.

This clone was detected once. This chain connects TRBV7-9 to TRBJ1-5; TRBD1 might be the D (5 bases). Trimming stripped 3 bases from V and 5 bases from J, with 11 bases between. The CDR3 runs 14 residues. Germline lookup yields CDR1 SEHNR and CDR2 FQNEAQ (reference sequence). CDR3 coding DNA: TGTGCCAGCAGCTTTATAGGGGAACATCAGCCCCAGCATTTT. Translation gives CASSFIGEHQPQHF.

This clone was counted a single time. V and J are TRBV10-2 and TRBJ2-2; 11 bases line up with TRBD2. The ends lost 8 bases at V and 6 bases at J; junction bases unmatched: 5. Germline-derived CDR1 and CDR2 are WSHSY and SAAADI. The CDR3 spans 14 residues. The chain's CDR3 is CASRLSGGAGELFF. The CDR3 bases are TGCGCCAGCCGGCTTAGCGGGGGGGCCGGGGAGCTGTTTTTT.

V is TRBV7-6 and J is TRBJ2-3; 11 bases map to TRBD2. The germline V gene has CDR1 SGHVS and CDR2 FNYEAQ. The ends lost 3 bases at V and 1 base at J; junction bases unmatched: 3. This CDR3 is 16 amino acids long. The CDR3 nucleotides read TGTGCCAGCAGCTTGTCGACTAGCGGGGGCACAGATACGCAGTATTTT. It yields the protein CASSLSTSGGTDTQYF.

The chain is built from TRBV28 and TRBJ1-3; tentative D call: TRBD1 (6 bases). Trimming stripped 8 bases from V and 1 base from J, with 12 bases between. From germline, CDR1 is MDHEN and CDR2 SYDVKM. The CDR3 contains 14 residues. The CDR3 region is CASFRGGSGNTIYF. CDR3 nucleotide sequence: TGTGCCAGCTTCAGGGGAGGTTCTGGAAACACCATATATTTT.

There are a few counts of this clone. The chain recombines TRBV2 with TRBJ1-5; no clear D gene. Germline CDR1 reads SNHLY; CDR2 reads FYNNEI. Trimming pared 6 bases from V and 4 bases from J, leaving 7 bases between. CDR3 length: 12 residues. The CDR3 nucleotides are TGTGCCAGCAGACTGCCTAATCAGCCCCAGCATTTT. Its translation is CASRLPNQPQHF.

The chain is built from TRBV30 and TRBJ2-3; the D is unclear. V was trimmed by 1 base and J by 8 bases, leaving 16 bases between them. This CDR3 has 14 amino acids. CDR1 is GTSNPN, CDR2 SVGIG, per germline (reference sequence). The CDR3: CAWSAAVRWGTQYF. Written as DNA, the CDR3 is TGTGCCTGGAGTGCCGCGGTTCGCTGGGGTACGCAGTATTTT.